This T cell receptor beta chain derives from a study of blood T cell repertoires in COVID-19. In the original analysis: For nucleated cells, counts were estimated from reference gene primer amplification. This table comes from immunoSEQ multiplex PCR, and its TCRdb copy is limited to in-frame clones, with some not included. For V, J and clone size, that table is used; D and trimming come from the DNA. The sample carries around 130,000 clones, 80% to 90% recorded once. Sequenced sample: peripheral blood. This clonotype was sampled from an elderly woman with acute or convalescent COVID-19.

Written as DNA, the CDR3 is TGTGCCTGGAACTACAGGGGCAATCAGCCCCAGCATTTT. Translated: CAWNYRGNQPQHF. This chain connects TRBV30 to TRBJ1-5; D is perhaps TRBD1 (6 bases). Trimming took 4 bases from V and 2 from J, leaving 9 bases between them. Per germline, CDR1 GTSNPN and CDR2 SVGIG (reference sequence). The CDR3 spans 13 residues.